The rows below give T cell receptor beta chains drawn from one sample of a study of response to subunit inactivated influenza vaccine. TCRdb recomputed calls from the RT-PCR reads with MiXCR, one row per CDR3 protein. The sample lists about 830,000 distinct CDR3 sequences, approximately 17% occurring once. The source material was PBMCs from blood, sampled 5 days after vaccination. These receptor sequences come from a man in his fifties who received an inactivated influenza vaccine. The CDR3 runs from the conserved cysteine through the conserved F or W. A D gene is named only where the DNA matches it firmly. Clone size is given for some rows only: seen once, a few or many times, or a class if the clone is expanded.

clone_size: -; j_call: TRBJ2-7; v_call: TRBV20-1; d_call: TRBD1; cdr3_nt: TGCAGTGCTAAACCCGCTGGACAGGGAAACTACGAGCAGTACTTC; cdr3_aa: CSAKPAGQGNYEQYF
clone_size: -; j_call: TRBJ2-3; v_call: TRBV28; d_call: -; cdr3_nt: TGTGCCAGCAGTTCATCCGGGACGACCACAGATACGCAGTATTTT; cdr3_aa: CASSSSGTTTDTQYF
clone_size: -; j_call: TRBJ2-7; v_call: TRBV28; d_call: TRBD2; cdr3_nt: TGTGCCAGCAGTTTCATAGCGGGAGGGCCCTACGAGCAGTACTTC; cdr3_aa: CASSFIAGGPYEQYF
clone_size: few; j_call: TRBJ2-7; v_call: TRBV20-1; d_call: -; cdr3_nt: TGCAGTGCTAGACCTCCGACAGGAGTTCTCTCCTACGAGCAGTACTTC; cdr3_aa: CSARPPTGVLSYEQYF
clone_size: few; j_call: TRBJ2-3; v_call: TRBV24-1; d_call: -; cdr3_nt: TGTGCCACCAGTGACCGGGACATCAGAGTGGCAGATACGCAGTATTTT; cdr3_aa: CATSDRDIRVADTQYF
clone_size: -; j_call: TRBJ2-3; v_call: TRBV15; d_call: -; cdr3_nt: TGTGCCACCAGCAGAGGCAGACCAAACACAGATACGCAGTATTTT; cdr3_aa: CATSRGRPNTDTQYF
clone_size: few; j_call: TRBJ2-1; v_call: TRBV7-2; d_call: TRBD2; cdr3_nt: TGTGCCAGCAGCTTAGGGGGGGCGATAGCGGGATTAAATGAGCAGTTCTTC; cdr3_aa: CASSLGGAIAGLNEQFF
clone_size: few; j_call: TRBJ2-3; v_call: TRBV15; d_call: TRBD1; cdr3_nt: TGTGCCACCAGCAGAGAGGCAGGGGGTTCAGATACGCAGTATTTT; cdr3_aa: CATSREAGGSDTQYF
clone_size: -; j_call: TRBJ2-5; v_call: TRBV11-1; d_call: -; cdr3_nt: TGTGCCAGCAGCTTAGTCCCCGGGGGAGGTCACCCCGGGGAGACCCAGTACTTC; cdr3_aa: CASSLVPGGGHPGETQYF
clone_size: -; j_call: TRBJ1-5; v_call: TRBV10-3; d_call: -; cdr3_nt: TGTGCCATCAGCGCAGGAGGGGCAGATCAGCCCCAGCATTTT; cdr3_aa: CAISAGGADQPQHF
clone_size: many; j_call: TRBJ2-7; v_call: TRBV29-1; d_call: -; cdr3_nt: TGCAGCGTCAGGTCGTCCGGGCGAGGCTACGAGCAGTACTTC; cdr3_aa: CSVRSSGRGYEQYF
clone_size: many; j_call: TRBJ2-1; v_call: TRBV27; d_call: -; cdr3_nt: TGTGCCAGCAGTCCAATAGCGTTGGGAGTAGTTTTTAATGAGCAGTTCTTC; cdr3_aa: CASSPIALGVVFNEQFF
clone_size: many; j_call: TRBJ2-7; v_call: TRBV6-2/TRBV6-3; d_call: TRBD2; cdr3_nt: TGTGCCAGCAGTTTCCCCGGGGGGAACTACGAGCAGTACTTC; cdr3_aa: CASSFPGGNYEQYF
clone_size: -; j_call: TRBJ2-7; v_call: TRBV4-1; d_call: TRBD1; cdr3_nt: TGCGCCAGCAGCCAAGAGAGGGGGCTCTACGAGCAGTACTTC; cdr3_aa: CASSQERGLYEQYF
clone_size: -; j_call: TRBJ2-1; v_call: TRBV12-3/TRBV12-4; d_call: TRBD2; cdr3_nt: TGTGCCAGCAGTTTACTCCCTGGGACTAGCGGGAGGTACAATGAGCAGTTCTTC; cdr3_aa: CASSLLPGTSGRYNEQFF
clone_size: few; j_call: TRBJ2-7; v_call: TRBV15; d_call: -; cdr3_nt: TGTGCCACCGAGGGCGGCCGAATGGGGTACGAGCAGTACTTC; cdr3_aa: CATEGGRMGYEQYF
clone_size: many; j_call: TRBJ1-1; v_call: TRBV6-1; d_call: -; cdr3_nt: TGTGCCAGCAGTGAAGGGACGGTGTTTAGAAGGTCGGTTGAAGCTTTCTTT; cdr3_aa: CASSEGTVFRRSVEAFF
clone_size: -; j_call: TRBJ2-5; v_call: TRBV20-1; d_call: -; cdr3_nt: TGCAGTGCTAGAGATCCAAGGTGGGGGAACCAAGAGACCCAGTACTTC; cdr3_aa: CSARDPRWGNQETQYF
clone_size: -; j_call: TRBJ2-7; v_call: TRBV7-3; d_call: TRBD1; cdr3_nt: TGTGCCAGCAGCTTAGAGGGACAGGGAAACAACGAGCAGTACTTC; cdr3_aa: CASSLEGQGNNEQYF
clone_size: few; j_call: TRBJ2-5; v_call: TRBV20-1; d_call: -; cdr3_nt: TGCAGTGCTAGGGTTAGAGGGGAGACCCAGTACTTC; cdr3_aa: CSARVRGETQYF
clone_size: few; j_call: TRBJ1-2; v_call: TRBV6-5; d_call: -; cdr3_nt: TGTGCCAGCAGTTCCGGACAGTTAACCTATGGCTACACCTTC; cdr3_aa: CASSSGQLTYGYTF
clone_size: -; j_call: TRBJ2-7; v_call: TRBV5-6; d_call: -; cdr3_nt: TGTGCCAGCAGCGCATACAGGGGAGGCGAGCAGTACTTC; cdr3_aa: CASSAYRGGEQYF
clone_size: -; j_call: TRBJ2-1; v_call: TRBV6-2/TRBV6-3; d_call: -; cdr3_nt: TGTGCCAGCAGTTACTTGGGGGCGGGAGTCTCCTACAATGAGCAGTTCTTC; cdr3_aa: CASSYLGAGVSYNEQFF
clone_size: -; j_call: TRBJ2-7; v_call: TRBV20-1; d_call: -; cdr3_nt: TGCAGTGCTACCCGCGGGATCCGGGACAACGAGCAGTACTTC; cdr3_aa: CSATRGIRDNEQYF
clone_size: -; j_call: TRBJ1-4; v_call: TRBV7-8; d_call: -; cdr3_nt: TGTGCCAGCAGCCTGGTTCGCAGGGCTAATGAAAAACTGTTTTTT; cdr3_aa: CASSLVRRANEKLFF
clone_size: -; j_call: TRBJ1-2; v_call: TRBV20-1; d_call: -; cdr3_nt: TGCAGTGCATGTGGGGGGGGTGAAAACTATGGCTACACCTTC; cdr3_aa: CSACGGGENYGYTF
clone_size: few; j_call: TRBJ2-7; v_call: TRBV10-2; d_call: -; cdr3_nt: TGCGCCAGCAGAATCAGGGCGACCTACGAGCAGTACTTC; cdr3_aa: CASRIRATYEQYF
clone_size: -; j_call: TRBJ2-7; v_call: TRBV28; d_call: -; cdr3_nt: TGTGCCAGCCTCCACGGTGGGTCTGGATACGAGCAGTACTTC; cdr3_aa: CASLHGGSGYEQYF
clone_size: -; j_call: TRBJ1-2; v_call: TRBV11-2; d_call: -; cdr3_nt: TGTGCCAGCAGCTTCACAGATAACTATGGCTACACCTTC; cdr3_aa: CASSFTDNYGYTF
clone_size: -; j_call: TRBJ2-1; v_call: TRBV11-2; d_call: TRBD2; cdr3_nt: TGTGCCAGCAGCTTAGGTAGCGGGAGCCACAATGAGCAGTTCTTC; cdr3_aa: CASSLGSGSHNEQFF
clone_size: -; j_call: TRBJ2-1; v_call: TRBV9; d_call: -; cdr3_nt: TGTGCCAGCAGCGTAGATCGCTTCAGCGCACCCTACAATGAGCAGTTCTTC; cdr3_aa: CASSVDRFSAPYNEQFF
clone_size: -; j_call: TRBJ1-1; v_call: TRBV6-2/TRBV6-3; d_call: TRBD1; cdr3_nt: TGTGCCAGCAGTTCAGGGACAGGGTGGAACACTGAAGCTTTCTTT; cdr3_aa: CASSSGTGWNTEAFF
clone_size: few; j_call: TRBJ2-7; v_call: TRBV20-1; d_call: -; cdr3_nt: TGCAGTGCTAGATCCGGGAATGGAGTATCCGAGCAGTACTTC; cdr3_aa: CSARSGNGVSEQYF
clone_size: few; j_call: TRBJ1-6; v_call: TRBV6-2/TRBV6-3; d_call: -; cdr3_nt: TGTGCCAGCAGTTACTTGGGGGGTTCACCCCTCCACTTT; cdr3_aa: CASSYLGGSPLHF
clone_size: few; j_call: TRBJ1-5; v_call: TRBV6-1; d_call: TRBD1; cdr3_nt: TGTGCCAGCGAGCAGGGGGGAAATCAGCCCCAGCATTTT; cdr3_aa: CASEQGGNQPQHF
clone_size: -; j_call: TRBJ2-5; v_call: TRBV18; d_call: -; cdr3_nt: TGTGCCAGCTCGGAGGGGGCGTGGGAACAAGAGACCCAGTACTTC; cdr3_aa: CASSEGAWEQETQYF
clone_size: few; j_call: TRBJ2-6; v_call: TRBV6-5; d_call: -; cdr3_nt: TGTGCCAGCAGTTACGGGCTGAACTCTGGGGCCAACGTCCTGACTTTC; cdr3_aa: CASSYGLNSGANVLTF
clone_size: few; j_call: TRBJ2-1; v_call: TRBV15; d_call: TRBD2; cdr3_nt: TGTGCCACCAGCGGAGGACTAGCGGGTGAGCAGTTCTTC; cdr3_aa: CATSGGLAGEQFF
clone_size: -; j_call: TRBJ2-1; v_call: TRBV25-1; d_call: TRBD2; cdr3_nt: TGTGCCAGTGGGACTAGCCGGCGAAGCTCCTACAATGAGCAGTTCTTC; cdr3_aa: CASGTSRRSSYNEQFF
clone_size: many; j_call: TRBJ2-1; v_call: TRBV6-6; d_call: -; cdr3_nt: TGTGCCAGCAGCCTCGACAGGATCAATGAGCAGTTCTTC; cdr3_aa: CASSLDRINEQFF
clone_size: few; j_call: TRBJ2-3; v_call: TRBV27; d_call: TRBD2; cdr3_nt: TGTGCCAGCAGGCGGGAGGGCACAGATACGCAGTATTTT; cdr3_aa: CASRREGTDTQYF
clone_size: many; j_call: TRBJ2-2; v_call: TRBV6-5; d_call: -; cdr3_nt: TGTGCCAGCAGTTACTTGTGGCAGGACACCGGGGAGCTGTTTTTT; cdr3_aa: CASSYLWQDTGELFF
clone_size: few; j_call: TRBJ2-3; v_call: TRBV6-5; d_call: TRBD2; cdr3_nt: TGTGCCAGCAGTTACTCGAACCCGGGAGGTACAGATACGCAGTATTTT; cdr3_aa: CASSYSNPGGTDTQYF
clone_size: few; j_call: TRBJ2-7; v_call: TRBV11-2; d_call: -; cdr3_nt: TGTGCCAGCAGCCCGGCCCTCTACGAGCAGTACTTC; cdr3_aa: CASSPALYEQYF
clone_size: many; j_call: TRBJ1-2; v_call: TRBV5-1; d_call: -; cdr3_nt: TGCGCCAGCAGCTTGTATGCAGGGGCTGCGATTAACTATGGCTACACCTTC; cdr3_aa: CASSLYAGAAINYGYTF
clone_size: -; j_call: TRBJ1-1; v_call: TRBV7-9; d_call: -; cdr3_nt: TGTGCCAGCAGCTCCTCGAGGGGGTTGAACACTGAAGCTTTCTTT; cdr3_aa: CASSSSRGLNTEAFF
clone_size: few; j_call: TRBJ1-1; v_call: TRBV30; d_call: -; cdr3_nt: TGTGCCTGGGATCGCCCGACAGCCAAATTT; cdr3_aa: CAWDRPTAKF
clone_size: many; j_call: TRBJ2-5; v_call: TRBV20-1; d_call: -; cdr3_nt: TGCAGTGCTAGTTTGGAGACCCAGTACTTC; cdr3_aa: CSASLETQYF
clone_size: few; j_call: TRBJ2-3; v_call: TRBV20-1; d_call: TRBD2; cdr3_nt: TGCAGTGCTAGACAGGGACTAAAAACAGATACGCAGTATTTT; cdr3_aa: CSARQGLKTDTQYF
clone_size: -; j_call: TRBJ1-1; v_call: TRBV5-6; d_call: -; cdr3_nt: TGTGCCAGCAGCACGTACAACCCGGGTTGGACTGAAGCTTTCTTT; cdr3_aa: CASSTYNPGWTEAFF
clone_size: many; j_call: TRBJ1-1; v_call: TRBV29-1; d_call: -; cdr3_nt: TGCAGCGCCGGGACCGGGGGGATTGAGGCTTTCTTT; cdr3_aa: CSAGTGGIEAFF
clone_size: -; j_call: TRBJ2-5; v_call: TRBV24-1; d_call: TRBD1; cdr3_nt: TGTGCCACCAGTGGCCCCGGGACAGGGAAAGAGACCCAGTACTTC; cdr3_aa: CATSGPGTGKETQYF
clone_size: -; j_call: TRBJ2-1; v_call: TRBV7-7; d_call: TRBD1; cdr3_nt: TGTGCCAGCAGCTTAGAGATGGGACAGGGGGTTGAGCAGTTCTTC; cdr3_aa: CASSLEMGQGVEQFF
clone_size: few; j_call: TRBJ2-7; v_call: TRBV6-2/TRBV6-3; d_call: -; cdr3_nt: TGTGCCAGCATTCGGGACGGTACCTACGAGCAGTACTTC; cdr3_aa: CASIRDGTYEQYF
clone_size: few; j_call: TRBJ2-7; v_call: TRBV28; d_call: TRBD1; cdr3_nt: TGTGCCAGCAGACCCCCACCGGGACAGGGTACCTACGAGCAGTACTTC; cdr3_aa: CASRPPPGQGTYEQYF
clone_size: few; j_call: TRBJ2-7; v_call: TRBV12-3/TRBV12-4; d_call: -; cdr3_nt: TGTGCCAGCAGCCTAACAGTAGTTGTATACGAGCAGTACTTC; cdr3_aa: CASSLTVVVYEQYF
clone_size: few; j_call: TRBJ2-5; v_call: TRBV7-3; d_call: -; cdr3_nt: TGTGCCAGCAGCTTAAGGCTGGGCGACCAAGAGACCCAGTACTTC; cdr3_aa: CASSLRLGDQETQYF
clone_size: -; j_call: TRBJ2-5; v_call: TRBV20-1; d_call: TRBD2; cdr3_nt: TGCAGTGCCACCCCGACTAGCGGGAGATTCCAAGAGACCCAGTACTTC; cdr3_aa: CSATPTSGRFQETQYF
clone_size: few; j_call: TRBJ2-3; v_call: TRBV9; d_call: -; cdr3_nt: TGTGCCAGCAGCGTAAACCCACACAATACGCAGTATTTT; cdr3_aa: CASSVNPHNTQYF
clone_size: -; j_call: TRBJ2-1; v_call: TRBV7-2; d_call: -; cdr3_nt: TGTGCCAGCAGCTTAGGTAGACGCCTCGATGAGCAGTTCTTC; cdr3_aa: CASSLGRRLDEQFF